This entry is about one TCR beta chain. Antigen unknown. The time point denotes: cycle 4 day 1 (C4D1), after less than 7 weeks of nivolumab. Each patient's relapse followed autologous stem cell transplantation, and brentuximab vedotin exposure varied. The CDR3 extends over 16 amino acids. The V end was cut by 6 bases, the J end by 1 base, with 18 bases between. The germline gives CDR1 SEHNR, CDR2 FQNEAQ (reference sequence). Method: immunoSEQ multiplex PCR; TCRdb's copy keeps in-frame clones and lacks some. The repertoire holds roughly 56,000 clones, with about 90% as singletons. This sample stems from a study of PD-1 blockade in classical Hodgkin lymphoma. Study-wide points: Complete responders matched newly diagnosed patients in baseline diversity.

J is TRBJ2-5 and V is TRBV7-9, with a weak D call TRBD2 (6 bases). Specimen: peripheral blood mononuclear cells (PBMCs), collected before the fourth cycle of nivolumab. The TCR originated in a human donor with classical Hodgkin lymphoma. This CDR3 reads CASRKSGAGLQETQYF. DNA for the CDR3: TGTGCCAGCAGGAAAAGTGGCGCGGGACTCCAAGAGACCCAGTACTTC.